Below, one TCR beta chain is given with its context. Repertoires were generated with immunoSEQ multiplex PCR, while TCRdb's copy carries only in-frame clones and drops some. This table has roughly 75,000 clones, 75% to 90% appearing once. This sample is part of a study of blood T cell repertoires in COVID-19. The V gene end was trimmed by 1 base and the J gene end by 2 bases; junction bases not matched to a gene: 2. Germline CDR1 SGHVS, CDR2 FNYEAQ. The CDR3 loop spans 15 amino acids. The chain joins TRBV7-6 to TRBJ2-1; TRBD1 matches at 7 bases. Material: peripheral blood. This receptor was obtained from a man aged 45-65 years with COVID-19, enrolled during active disease. CDR3 DNA: TGTGCCAGCAGCTTAGGGACAGGCCCCTACAATGAGCAGTTCTTC. The encoded protein is CASSLGTGPYNEQFF.